The entry that follows covers one T cell receptor (beta chain) sequence. Its target is not known. The data are from a study of CD4+ T cells in melanoma. Findings and caveats of the study: CD8+ T cell, macrophage and B cell function reportedly correlated with neoantigen-specific CD4+ T cells.

Repertoires were generated with immunoSEQ multiplex PCR, while TCRdb's copy carries only in-frame clones and drops some. The repertoire holds some 47,000 clones, 89% seen once, with 12% in the top ten. Material: peripheral blood. The sequence came from a human donor with melanoma.

In DNA, the CDR3 is TGTGCCAGCAGTTTCCCCGCGACTAGCGGGGGGTCCCCAGATACGCAGTATTTT. Amino acids: CASSFPATSGGSPDTQYF. The V call is TRBV28, the J call TRBJ2-3, with 13 bases identical to TRBD2. Per the germline V gene, CDR1 is MDHEN and CDR2 is SYDVKM. With 3 bases clipped from V and 4 bases from J, the junction kept 10 bases outside the gene matches. The CDR3 runs 18 residues.